The 7 T cell receptor beta chains below were found in one sample sequenced in a study of early T cells in non-severe SARS-CoV-2 infection. TCRdb re-called the 5' RACE reads with MiXCR, one entry per CDR3 protein. The sample includes 25,000 to 35,000 distinct CDR3 sequences, over 5% seen only once; the top ten take over 2.5%. The material sequenced was whole blood. The receptors were sampled from an adult who was a healthcare worker with PCR-confirmed SARS-CoV-2 infection or an uninfected control (not recorded which).

The V gene is TRBV10-2, the J gene TRBJ2-1; 16 nucleotides line up with TRBD2. The CDR3 has 15 amino acids. CDR1 is WSHSY, CDR2 SAAADI, per germline. J gave up 8 bases and V 6 bases, and 4 bases lay outside the gene matches. This CDR3 is CASRGTSGRAHEQFF. CDR3 coding DNA: TGCGCCAGCAGAGGGACTAGCGGGAGGGCCCATGAGCAGTTCTTC.

This clonotype has ten or more counts. The CDR3: CASSPSGQPYEQYF. In DNA, the CDR3 is TGTGCCAGCAGTCCCTCTGGACAGCCCTACGAGCAGTACTTC. The chain joins TRBV27 to TRBJ2-7; TRBD1 might be the D (6 bases). Germline assignment: CDR1 MNHEY and CDR2 SMNVEV (reference sequence). The germline V and J ends were trimmed by 5 bases and 2 bases, with 13 bases remaining between them. The CDR3 has 14 amino acids.

This clonotype was recorded many times. This sequence joins TRBV4-1 and TRBJ1-1; maybe TRBD1 (5 bases). V was clipped by 1 base and J by 1 base, with 13 bases between them. Germline CDR1 MGHRA, CDR2 YSYEKL. The CDR3 extends over 16 amino acids. The CDR3 is CASSQVPGTKNTEAFF. Here the CDR3 DNA reads TGCGCCAGCAGCCAAGTTCCGGGGACGAAGAACACTGAAGCTTTCTTT.

The rearrangement links TRBV7-2 to TRBJ1-2; perhaps TRBD1 as D (5 bases). The V end lost 5 bases, the J end lost 4 bases, and 20 bases lay between the germline ends. This CDR3 has 16 amino acids. Germline lookup yields CDR1 SGHTA and CDR2 FQGNSA. CDR3 sequence: CASSLEPGTWAYGYTF. In DNA form, the CDR3 reads TGTGCCAGCAGCCTCGAACCCGGGACGTGGGCCTATGGCTACACCTTC.

V is TRBV11-2 and J is TRBJ2-1; D is perhaps TRBD1 (6 bases). The CDR3 covers 13 residues. Germline CDR1 reads SGHAT; CDR2 reads FQNNGV. V lost 6 bases to trimming and J lost 6 bases, with 12 bases between them. The CDR3 here is CASRIPGANEQFF. As DNA, the CDR3 is TGTGCCAGCAGGATCCCAGGGGCCAATGAGCAGTTCTTC.

This clonotype has more than one count but fewer than ten. V usage is TRBV11-1 and J usage is TRBJ2-1, with 8 bases matching TRBD2. Germline V gene data show CDR1 as SGHAT and CDR2 as FQDESV (reference sequence). The CDR3 totals 15 residues. V was pared by 5 bases and J by 7 bases, with 10 bases of the junction left unmatched. CDR3 coding DNA: TGTGCCAGCAGCAGGAGCCCGGGACTAGGAAATGAGCAGTTCTTC. It specifies CASSRSPGLGNEQFF. The full variable domain, its missing parts supplied by reference TRBV11-1 and TRBJ2-1, is EAEVAQSPRYKITEKSQAVAFWCDPISGHATLYWYRQILGQGPELLVQFQDESVVDDSQLPKDRFSAERLKGVDSTLKIQPAELGDSAMYLCASSRSPGLGNEQFFGPGTRLTVL.

This clonotype was detected many times. The rearrangement joins TRBV11-2 to TRBJ2-1, with D possibly TRBD2 on 5 matching bases. This CDR3 has 18 amino acids. Germline CDR1 SGHAT, CDR2 FQNNGV. V was clipped by 5 bases and J by 0 bases, with 20 bases between them. The CDR3 sequence: CASSPLERANPSYNEQFF. The CDR3 DNA sequence: TGTGCCAGCAGCCCCTTGGAGAGGGCAAACCCCTCCTACAATGAGCAGTTCTTC.